These 14 T cell receptor beta chains share one sample of origin, sequenced in a study of T cells in Graves' hyperthyroidism and ophthalmopathy. From RNA transcripts, TCR beta CDR3 regions were amplified. The HTBI primer set was used in a first-round RT-PCR of the TCR CDR3. TCRdb reprocessed the multiplex PCR reads with MiXCR, giving one entry per CDR3 protein. The table has 600,000 or so distinct CDR3 sequences, roughly 14% seen once. Sequenced material: blood. These receptors all come from a woman in her forties or fifties with Graves' ophthalmopathy.

In its sample, this clonotype was seen many times. The chain combines TRBV4-3 with TRBJ2-5, with D perhaps matching TRBD2 (5 bases). With 0 bases removed from V and 7 bases from J, the gap between germline ends came to 15 bases. The CDR3 is made up of 15 amino acids. Per germline, CDR1 LGHNA and CDR2 YSLEER. DNA for the CDR3: TGCGCCAGCAGCCAAGAAACGGGGAACTCCAGGACCCAGTACTTC. It is translated as CASSQETGNSRTQYF.

This clonotype showed up many times. This rearrangement joins TRBV7-3 to TRBJ2-3; D is unclear. V dropped 2 bases and J dropped 1 base, with 10 bases sitting between them. From germline, CDR1 is SGHTA and CDR2 FQGTGA. The CDR3 is 15 amino acids. DNA for the CDR3: TGTGCCAGCAGCTTACAGGCCATGCGCACAGATACGCAGTATTTT. Its translation is CASSLQAMRTDTQYF.

A few counts support this clonotype. With a much larger clone just one base away, this may be a read error. It is likely a read error, because the conserved phenylalanine at the end of the CDR3 is missing. V and J are TRBV28 and TRBJ1-1; a weak D match, TRBD1 (5 bases). CDR3 length: 15 residues. With 3 bases removed from V and 0 bases from J, the gap between germline ends came to 11 bases. Germline CDR1 is MDHEN and CDR2 is SYDVKM. The CDR3 spells CASSLGGYLNTEAFL. CDR3 coding DNA: TGTGCCAGCAGTTTGGGGGGGTACTTGAACACTGAAGCTTTCCTT.

This clonotype was counted at least ten times. The chain joins TRBV20-1 to TRBJ2-7, with 8 nucleotides matching TRBD2. The length of the CDR3 is 14 residues. CDR1 and CDR2 (germline): DFQATT, SNEGSKA (reference sequence). V was pared by 6 bases and J by 4 bases, with 11 bases of the junction left unmatched. The CDR3 DNA reads TGCAGTGCGTCGAGCGGGAGAGGCCGTTACGAGCAGTACTTC. It yields the protein CSASSGRGRYEQYF.

The V call is TRBV4-2, the J call TRBJ2-3; weak D call: TRBD1 (6 bases). Trimming took off 4 bases at V and 2 bases at J, with 16 bases between the two ends. CDR3 size: 16 residues. Germline CDR1 LGHNA, CDR2 YNFKEQ. CDR3 in DNA: TGTGCCAGCAGCCCAGATGGACAGCGACTCACAGATACGCAGTATTTT. Amino acids: CASSPDGQRLTDTQYF.

This clonotype has more than one count but fewer than ten. The chain joins TRBV5-5 to TRBJ2-2; D remains unclear. The CDR3 contains 15 residues. CDR1 is SGHKS and CDR2 is YYEKEE in the germline V gene (reference sequence). With 0 bases removed from V and 2 bases from J, the gap between germline ends came to 8 bases. CDR3 DNA sequence: TGTGCCAGCAGCTTGGCCCTGGATAACACCGGGGAGCTGTTTTTT. Protein product: CASSLALDNTGELFF.

In the case of this clonotype: A much larger clone sits a single nucleotide away, making a read error possible. The V gene is TRBV28, the J gene TRBJ1-1; D is perhaps TRBD1 (5 bases). This CDR3 is 13 amino acids long. The germline V gene encodes CDR1 MDHEN and CDR2 SYDVKM. Trimming shortened V by 4 bases and J by 6 bases, and 12 bases separated the two germline ends. CDR3 residues: CASSSRWGPEAFF. The CDR3 DNA reads TGTGCCAGCAGTTCCCGGTGGGGACCTGAAGCTTTCTTT.

This clonotype was seen only a few times. The chain uses TRBV7-9 and TRBJ2-5, with 8 nucleotides matching TRBD2. V shed 6 bases, J shed 5 bases, and the junction held 5 bases outside the gene matches. CDR1 and CDR2 from the germline V gene are SEHNR and FQNEAQ (reference sequence). The CDR3 length is 13 residues. The CDR3: CASRAGEGETQYF. As DNA, the CDR3 is TGTGCCAGCAGAGCGGGAGAGGGGGAGACCCAGTACTTC.

This clonotype showed up many times. This rearrangement joins TRBV10-3 to TRBJ1-2; no clear D. CDR3 length: 13 residues. V lost 2 bases and J 8 bases, leaving 12 bases between the germline ends. Germline CDR1 is ENHRY and CDR2 is SYGVKD. CDR3 coding DNA: TGTGCCATCAGTGAGGTCACACCGGCAGGCTACACCTTC. Residues: CAISEVTPAGYTF.

This clonotype was observed a handful of times. This sequence joins TRBV27 and TRBJ2-4, with a possible D match to TRBD1 (5 bases). V lost 4 bases and J 7 bases, leaving 11 bases between the germline ends. The CDR3 is made up of 13 amino acids. Germline values: CDR1 MNHEY, CDR2 SMNVEV (reference sequence). CDR3: CASSYDSNNIQYF. For the CDR3, the DNA is TGTGCCAGCAGTTATGACAGCAACAACATTCAGTACTTC.

This clonotype came up a few times. The J gene is TRBJ2-5, the V gene TRBV19; 11 bases line up with TRBD2. The CDR3 sequence is 21 residues long. V lost 7 bases, J lost 5 bases, and 27 bases stayed unmatched. The V gene's germline CDR1 is LNHDA and CDR2 SQIVND (reference sequence). The CDR3 reads CASTPKTGTSGRSQKRETQYF. The CDR3 DNA sequence: TGTGCCAGTACCCCCAAAACCGGGACTAGCGGTAGATCGCAAAAAAGGGAGACCCAGTACTTC.

This clonotype was seen repeatedly, ten times or more. The gene calls are TRBV6-1 and TRBJ2-1; D perhaps matches TRBD2 (6 bases). The V end lost 5 bases, the J end lost 4 bases, and 12 bases lay between the germline ends. The length of the CDR3 is 14 residues. From germline, CDR1 is MNHNS and CDR2 SASEGT. The CDR3 spells CASSYGTDYNEQFF. CDR3 coding DNA: TGTGCCAGCAGTTATGGGACTGATTACAATGAGCAGTTCTTC.

There are many counts of this clonotype. The genes are TRBV19 and TRBJ2-7; D is unresolved. This CDR3 is 17 amino acids long. The V gene lost 3 bases and the J gene lost 2 bases, with 20 bases spanning the gap. Germline V gene lookup returns CDR1 LNHDA and CDR2 SQIVND (reference sequence). CDR3 residues: CASSIFPDGEFTYEQYF. DNA for the CDR3: TGTGCCAGTAGTATTTTCCCGGACGGCGAATTCACCTACGAGCAGTACTTC. The full variable domain, its missing parts supplied by reference TRBV19 and TRBJ2-7, is DGGITQSPKYLFRKEGQNVTLSCEQNLNHDAMYWYRQDPGQGLRLIYYSQIVNDFQKGDIAEGYSVSREKKESFPLTVTSAQKNPTAFYLCASSIFPDGEFTYEQYFGPGTRLTVT.

Turning to this clonotype: Germline and junction disagree at one end, which may indicate a read error. The rearrangement uses TRBV19 and TRBJ2-7, with no clear D. CDR1 is LNHDA, CDR2 SQIVND, per germline (reference sequence). The CDR3 sequence is 14 residues long. CDR3 DNA: TGTGCCAGTAGCCTCAGGCTGGGAACCTACAAGCAGTACTTC. This gives the protein CASSLRLGTYKQYF.